Listed below are T cell receptor beta chains from one sample, sequenced in a study of cytomegalovirus exposure and HLA in healthy donors. Produced via immunoSEQ multiplex PCR; TCRdb's table is partial and in-frame only. The data hold tens of thousands of clones, with nearly 98% observed a single time. Sequenced sample: PBMCs. The receptors originated from a woman younger than 30 in good health and CMV-seropositive. Both conserved end residues are part of each CDR3. A D gene is named only where the DNA matches it firmly. Size is omitted from some rows. Given values are once, few, many or a class for expanded clones.

J,size,V,D,CDR3,DNA
TRBJ1-5,-,TRBV7-9,TRBD1,CASSLAGNRGLYQPQHF,TGTGCCAGCAGCTTAGCTGGGAACAGGGGACTTTATCAGCCCCAGCATTTT
TRBJ2-7,-,TRBV5-1,-,CASSLGDSSYEQYF,TGCGCCAGCAGCTTGGGGGACTCTTCCTACGAGCAGTACTTC
TRBJ2-6,-,TRBV5-1,-,CASSPRSSGANVLTF,TGCGCCAGCAGCCCAAGGAGCTCTGGGGCCAACGTCCTGACTTTC
TRBJ1-4,-,TRBV29-1,-,CSVAGGTNEKLFF,TGCAGCGTGGCAGGCGGGACTAATGAAAAACTGTTTTTT
TRBJ2-3,once,TRBV28,TRBD2,CASIATSADTQYF,TGTGCCAGCATTGCGACTAGCGCAGATACGCAGTATTTT
TRBJ1-4,-,TRBV7-9,-,CASSLDRFGSNEKLFF,TGTGCCAGCAGCCTAGACAGGTTTGGGTCTAATGAAAAACTGTTTTTT
TRBJ2-7,-,TRBV27,-,CASSSPRHVYEQYF,TGTGCCAGCAGTTCCCCGCGACACGTATACGAGCAGTACTTC
TRBJ2-6,-,TRBV7-9,-,CASSPRTALRGANVLTF,TGTGCCAGCAGCCCCAGGACAGCCCTAAGGGGGGCCAACGTCCTGACTTTC
TRBJ2-1,-,TRBV27,TRBD2,CASSSRLAGGPGEQFF,TGTGCCAGCAGTTCCCGACTAGCGGGAGGGCCTGGTGAGCAGTTCTTC
TRBJ2-2,-,TRBV5-6,TRBD1,CASSLEGGRTGELFF,TGTGCCAGCAGCTTGGAAGGGGGCAGAACCGGGGAGCTGTTTTTT
TRBJ1-1,-,TRBV5-6,-,CASSLYPQGEAEAFF,TGTGCCAGCAGCTTGTATCCCCAGGGCGAGGCTGAAGCTTTCTTT
TRBJ1-5,-,TRBV6-1,TRBD1,CASSEARGTGNQPQHF,TGTGCCAGCAGTGAAGCGAGGGGGACAGGGAATCAGCCCCAGCATTTT
TRBJ2-2,once,TRBV5-1,TRBD2,CASGLEVTGELFF,TGCGCCAGCGGACTAGAAGTCACCGGGGAGCTGTTTTTT
TRBJ2-1,-,TRBV7-9,-,CASSQPGTVNEQFF,TGTGCCAGCAGCCAACCGGGGACTGTCAATGAGCAGTTCTTC
TRBJ2-7,-,TRBV5-1,TRBD1,CASTGTAGGEQYF,TGCGCCAGCACAGGAACCGCAGGGGGCGAGCAGTACTTC
TRBJ2-7,-,TRBV19,TRBD1,CASSIGRTGLSYEQYF,TGTGCCAGTAGTATTGGACGGACAGGTCTTTCCTACGAGCAGTACTTC
TRBJ2-1,-,TRBV19,TRBD1,CASSIGGTGWYNEQFF,TGTGCCAGTAGTATCGGAGGGACAGGGTGGTACAATGAGCAGTTCTTC
TRBJ1-5,once,TRBV5-6,-,CASSLRRGINQPQHF,TGTGCCAGCAGCTTACGGAGGGGAATCAATCAGCCCCAGCATTTT